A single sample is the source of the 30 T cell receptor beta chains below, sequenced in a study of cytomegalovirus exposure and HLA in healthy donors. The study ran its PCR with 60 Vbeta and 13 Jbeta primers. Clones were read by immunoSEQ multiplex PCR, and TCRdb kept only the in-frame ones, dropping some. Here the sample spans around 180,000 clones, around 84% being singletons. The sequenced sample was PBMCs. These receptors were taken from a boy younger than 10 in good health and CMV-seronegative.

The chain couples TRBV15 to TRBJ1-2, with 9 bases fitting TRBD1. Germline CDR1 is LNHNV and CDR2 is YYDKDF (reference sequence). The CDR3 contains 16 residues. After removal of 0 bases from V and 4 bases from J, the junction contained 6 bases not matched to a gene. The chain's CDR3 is CATSRDRGQGAYGYTF. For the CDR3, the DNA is TGTGCCACCAGCAGAGACCGGGGACAGGGAGCCTATGGCTACACCTTC.

The CDR3, as DNA: TGTGCCTGGAGGGGACAAAACTATGGCTACACCTTC. Translating it yields CAWRGQNYGYTF. V usage is TRBV30 and J usage is TRBJ1-2, with D possibly matching TRBD1 (6 bases). Germline V gene sequence: CDR1 GTSNPN, CDR2 SVGIG (reference sequence). Trimming shortened V by 3 bases and J by 2 bases, and 7 bases separated the two germline ends. The CDR3 runs 12 residues. The full variable domain, rest sourced from reference TRBV30 and TRBJ1-2, is SQTIHQWPATLVQPVGSPLSLECTVEGTSNPNLYWYRQAAGRGLQLLFYSVGIGQISSEVPQNLSASRPQDRQFILSSKKLLLSDSGFYLCAWRGQNYGYTFGSGTRLTVV.

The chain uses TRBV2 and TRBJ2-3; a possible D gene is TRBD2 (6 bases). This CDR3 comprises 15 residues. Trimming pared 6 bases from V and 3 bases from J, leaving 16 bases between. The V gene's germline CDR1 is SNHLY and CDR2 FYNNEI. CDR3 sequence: CASSPRGLHTDTQYF. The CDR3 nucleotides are TGTGCCAGCAGCCCCCGGGGGTTGCATACAGATACGCAGTATTTT. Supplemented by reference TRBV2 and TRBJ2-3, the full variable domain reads EPEVTQTPSHQVTQMGQEVILRCVPISNHLYFYWYRQILGQKVEFLVSFYNNEISEKSEIFDDQFSVERPDGSNFTLKIRSTKLEDSAMYFCASSPRGLHTDTQYFGPGTRLTVL.

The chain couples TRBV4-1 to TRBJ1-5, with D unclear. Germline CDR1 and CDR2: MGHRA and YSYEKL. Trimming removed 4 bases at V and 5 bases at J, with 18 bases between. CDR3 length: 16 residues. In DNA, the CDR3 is TGCGCCAGCAGCCGTTTATATGCCCCGGGTCATCAGCCCCAGCATTTT. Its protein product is CASSRLYAPGHQPQHF.

This CDR3 is CASSISVGAYEQYV. In nucleotides, the CDR3 is TGTGCCAGTAGTATATCCGTAGGGGCCTACGAGCAGTACGTC. The rearrangement links TRBV19 to TRBJ2-7; D possibly corresponds to TRBD1 (5 bases). CDR3 length: 14 residues. Per germline, CDR1 LNHDA and CDR2 SQIVND (reference sequence). Trimming removed 2 bases from V and 2 bases from J, with 10 bases in between.

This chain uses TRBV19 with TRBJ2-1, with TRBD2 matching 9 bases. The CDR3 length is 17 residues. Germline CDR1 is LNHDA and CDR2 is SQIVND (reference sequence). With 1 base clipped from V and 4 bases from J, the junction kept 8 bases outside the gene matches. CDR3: CASSIVTSGPRYNEQFF. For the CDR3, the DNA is TGTGCCAGTAGTATAGTGACTAGCGGCCCCCGGTACAATGAGCAGTTCTTC. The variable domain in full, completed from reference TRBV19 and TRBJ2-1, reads DGGITQSPKYLFRKEGQNVTLSCEQNLNHDAMYWYRQDPGQGLRLIYYSQIVNDFQKGDIAEGYSVSREKKESFPLTVTSAQKNPTAFYLCASSIVTSGPRYNEQFFGPGTRLTVL.

CDR3 coding DNA: TGTGCCAGCAGTCTTCAGGGTGGGACTAGCGGACTGTACCAAGAGACCCAGTACTTC. Protein: CASSLQGGTSGLYQETQYF. The rearrangement uses TRBV9 and TRBJ2-5, with 11 positions matching TRBD2. Per the germline V gene, CDR1 is SGDLS and CDR2 is YYNGEE. After removal of 5 bases from V and 0 bases from J, the junction contained 15 bases not matched to a gene. The CDR3 totals 19 residues.

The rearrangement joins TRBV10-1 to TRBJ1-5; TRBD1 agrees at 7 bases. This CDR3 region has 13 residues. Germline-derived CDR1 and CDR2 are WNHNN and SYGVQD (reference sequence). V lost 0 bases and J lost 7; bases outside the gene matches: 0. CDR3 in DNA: TGCGCCAGCAGTGAGTCAGGGGGCCAGCCCCAGCATTTT. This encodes CASSESGGQPQHF.

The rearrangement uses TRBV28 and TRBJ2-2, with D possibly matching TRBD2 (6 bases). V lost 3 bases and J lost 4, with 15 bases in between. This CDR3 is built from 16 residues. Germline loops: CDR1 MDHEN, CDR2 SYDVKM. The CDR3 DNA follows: TGTGCCAGCAGTTTGACCCACCCCGGGGGCACCGGGGAGCTGTTTTTT. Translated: CASSLTHPGGTGELFF.

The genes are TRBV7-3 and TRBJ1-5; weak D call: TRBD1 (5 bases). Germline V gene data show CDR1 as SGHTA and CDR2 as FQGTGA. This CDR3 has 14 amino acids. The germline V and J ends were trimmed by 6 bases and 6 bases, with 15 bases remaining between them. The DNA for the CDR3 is TGTGCCAGCAGTCGGGCATTGGGGCTTCAGCCCCAGCATTTT. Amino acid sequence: CASSRALGLQPQHF.

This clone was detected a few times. CDR3: CASSDRVGKLFF. CDR3 nucleotides: TGTGCCAGCAGTGACAGGGTTGGGAAACTGTTTTTT. This chain joins TRBV5-4 and TRBJ1-4; 7 bases agree with TRBD1. J was trimmed by 11 bases and V by 5 bases; bases with no gene match: 6. The germline gives CDR1 SGHNT, CDR2 YYREEE (reference sequence). The CDR3 totals 12 residues.

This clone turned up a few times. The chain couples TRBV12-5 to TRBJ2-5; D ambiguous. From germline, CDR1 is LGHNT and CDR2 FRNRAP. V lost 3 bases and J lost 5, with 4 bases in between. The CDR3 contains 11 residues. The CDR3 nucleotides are TGTGCTAGTGGTTTAGAGGAGACCCAGTACTTC. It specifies CASGLEETQYF.

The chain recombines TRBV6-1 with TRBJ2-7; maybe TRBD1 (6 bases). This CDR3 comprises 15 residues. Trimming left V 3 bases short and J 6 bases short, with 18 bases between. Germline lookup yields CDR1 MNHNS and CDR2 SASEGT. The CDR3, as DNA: TGTGCCAGCAGTGACTCGGACAGTGGTTGGTCCGAGCAGTACTTC. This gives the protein CASSDSDSGWSEQYF.

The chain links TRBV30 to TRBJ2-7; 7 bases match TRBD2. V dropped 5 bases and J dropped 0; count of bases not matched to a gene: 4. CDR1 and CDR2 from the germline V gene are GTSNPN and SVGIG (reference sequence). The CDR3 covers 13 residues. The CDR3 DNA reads TGTGCCTGGGGGGAGGGACTCTCCTACGAGCAGTACTTC. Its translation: CAWGEGLSYEQYF.

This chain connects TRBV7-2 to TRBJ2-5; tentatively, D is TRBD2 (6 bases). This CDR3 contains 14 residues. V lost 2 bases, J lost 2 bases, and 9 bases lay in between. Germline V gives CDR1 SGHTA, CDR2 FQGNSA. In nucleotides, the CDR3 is TGTGCCAGCAGCTTATCGCGGGGACAAGAGACCCAGTACTTC. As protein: CASSLSRGQETQYF.

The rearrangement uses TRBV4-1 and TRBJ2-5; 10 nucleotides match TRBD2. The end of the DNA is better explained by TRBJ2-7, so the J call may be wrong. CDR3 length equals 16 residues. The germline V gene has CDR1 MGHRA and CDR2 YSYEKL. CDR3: CASSQPGTSDSYEQYF. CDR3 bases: TGCGCCAGCAGCCAACCCGGGACTAGCGACTCCTACGAGCAGTACTTC.

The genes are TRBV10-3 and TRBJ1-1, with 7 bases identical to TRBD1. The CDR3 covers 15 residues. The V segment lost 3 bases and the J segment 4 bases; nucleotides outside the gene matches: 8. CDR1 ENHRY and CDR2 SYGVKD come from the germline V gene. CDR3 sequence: CAISDTTGVVTEAFF. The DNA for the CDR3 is TGTGCCATCAGTGATACAACAGGGGTTGTCACTGAAGCTTTCTTT.

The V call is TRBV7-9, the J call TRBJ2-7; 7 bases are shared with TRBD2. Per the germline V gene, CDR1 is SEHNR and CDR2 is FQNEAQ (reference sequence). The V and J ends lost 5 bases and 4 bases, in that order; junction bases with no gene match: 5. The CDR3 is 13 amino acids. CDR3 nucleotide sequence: TGTGCCAGCAGCGGGTCTAGCGGTTACGAGCAGTACGTC. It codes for CASSGSSGYEQYV.

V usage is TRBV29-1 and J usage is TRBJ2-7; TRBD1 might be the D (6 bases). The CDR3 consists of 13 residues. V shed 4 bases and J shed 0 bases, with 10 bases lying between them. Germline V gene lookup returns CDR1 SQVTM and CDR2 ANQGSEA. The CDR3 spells CSVARDTSYEQYF. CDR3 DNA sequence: TGCAGCGTTGCCAGGGACACCTCCTACGAGCAGTACTTC.

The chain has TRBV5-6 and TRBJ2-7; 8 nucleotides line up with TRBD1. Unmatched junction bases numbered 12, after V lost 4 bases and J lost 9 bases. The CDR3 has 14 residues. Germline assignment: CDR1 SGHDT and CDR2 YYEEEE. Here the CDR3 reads CASSPGQAYRGQYV. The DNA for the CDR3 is TGTGCCAGCAGCCCGGGACAGGCTTATCGGGGGCAGTACGTC.

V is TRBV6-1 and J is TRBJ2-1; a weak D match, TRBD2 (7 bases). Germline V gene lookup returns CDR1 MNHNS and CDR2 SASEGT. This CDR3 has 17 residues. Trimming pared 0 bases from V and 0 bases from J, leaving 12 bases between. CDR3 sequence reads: CASSEARGLSSYNEQFF. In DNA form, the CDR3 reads TGTGCCAGCAGTGAAGCGCGGGGGCTTAGCTCCTACAATGAGCAGTTCTTC.

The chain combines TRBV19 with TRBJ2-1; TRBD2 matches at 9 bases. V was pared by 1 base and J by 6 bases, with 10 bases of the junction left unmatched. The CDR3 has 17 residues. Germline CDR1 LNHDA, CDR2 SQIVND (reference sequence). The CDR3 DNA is TGTGCCAGTAGTATAGGAGGTGCGGGAGGGGTCTCCAATGAGCAGTTCTTC. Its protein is CASSIGGAGGVSNEQFF.

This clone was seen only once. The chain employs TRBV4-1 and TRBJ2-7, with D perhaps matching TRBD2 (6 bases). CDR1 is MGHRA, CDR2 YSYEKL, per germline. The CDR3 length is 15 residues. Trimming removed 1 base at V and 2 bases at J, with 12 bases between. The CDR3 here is CASSQGLGETYEQYF. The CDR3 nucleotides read TGCGCCAGCAGCCAAGGACTAGGAGAGACCTACGAGCAGTACTTC.

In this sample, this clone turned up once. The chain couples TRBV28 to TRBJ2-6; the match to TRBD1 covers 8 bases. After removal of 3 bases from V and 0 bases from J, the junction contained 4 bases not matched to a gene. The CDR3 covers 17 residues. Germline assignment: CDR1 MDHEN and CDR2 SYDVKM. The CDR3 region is CASSLVTGVSGANVLTF. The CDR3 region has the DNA TGTGCCAGCAGTTTGGTGACAGGGGTCTCTGGGGCCAACGTCCTGACTTTC.

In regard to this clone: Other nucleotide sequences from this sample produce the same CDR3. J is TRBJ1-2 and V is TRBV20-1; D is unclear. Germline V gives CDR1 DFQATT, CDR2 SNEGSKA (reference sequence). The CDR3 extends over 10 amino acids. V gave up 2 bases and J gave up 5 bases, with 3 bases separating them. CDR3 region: CSARYYGYTF. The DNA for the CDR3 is TGCAGTGCTAGATATTATGGCTACACCTTC.

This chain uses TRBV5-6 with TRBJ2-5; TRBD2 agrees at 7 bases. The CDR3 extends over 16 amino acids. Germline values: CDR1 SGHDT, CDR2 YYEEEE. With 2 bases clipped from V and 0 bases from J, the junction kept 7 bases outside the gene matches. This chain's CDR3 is CASSLIIGLDQETQYF. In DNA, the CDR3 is TGTGCCAGCAGCTTAATTATTGGACTAGACCAAGAGACCCAGTACTTC.

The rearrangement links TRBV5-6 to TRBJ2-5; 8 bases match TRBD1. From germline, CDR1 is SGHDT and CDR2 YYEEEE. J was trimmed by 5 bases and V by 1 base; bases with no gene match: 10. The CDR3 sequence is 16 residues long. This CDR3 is CASSLRRTGSYETQYF. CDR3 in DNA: TGTGCCAGCAGCTTGAGGAGGACAGGGAGTTACGAGACCCAGTACTTC.

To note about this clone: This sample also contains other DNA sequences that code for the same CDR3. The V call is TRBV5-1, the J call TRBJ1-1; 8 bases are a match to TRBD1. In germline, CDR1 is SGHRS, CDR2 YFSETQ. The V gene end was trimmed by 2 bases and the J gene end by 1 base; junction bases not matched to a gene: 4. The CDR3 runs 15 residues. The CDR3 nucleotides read TGCGCCAGCAGCTTAGCCGGGACAGGGAACACTGAAGCTTTCTTT. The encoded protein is CASSLAGTGNTEAFF. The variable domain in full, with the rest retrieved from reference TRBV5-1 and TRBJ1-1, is KAGVTQTPRYLIKTRGQQVTLSCSPISGHRSVSWYQQTPGQGLQFLFEYFSETQRNKGNFPGRFSGRQFSNSRSEMNVSTLELGDSALYLCASSLAGTGNTEAFFGQGTRLTVV.

As DNA, the CDR3 is TGTGCCAGCAGTTTAGAACTAGCGGGGGGGGTTAGCACAGATACGCAGTATTTT. Protein product: CASSLELAGGVSTDTQYF. V and J are TRBV28 and TRBJ2-3; 13 nucleotides agree with TRBD2. Germline-derived CDR1 and CDR2 are MDHEN and SYDVKM. V shed 2 bases and J 0 bases; nucleotides not matched to a gene: 5. The CDR3 length is 18 residues.

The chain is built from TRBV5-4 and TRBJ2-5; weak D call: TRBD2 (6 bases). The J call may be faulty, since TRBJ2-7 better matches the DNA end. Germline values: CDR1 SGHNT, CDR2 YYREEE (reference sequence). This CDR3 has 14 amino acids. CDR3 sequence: CASSPAGSGYEQYF. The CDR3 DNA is TGTGCCAGCAGCCCGGCGGGATCGGGCTACGAGCAGTACTTC.